This TCR beta chain derives from a study of CXCR3-negative and CXCR3-positive naive CD8 T cells. Whole-study context: Summed over all libraries, TRB reads came to about 140 million, with about 1.5 +/- 0.3 million per library. Study-level points and caveats: The TRB CDR3s that CXCR3-positive naive cells carried were more hydrophobic than those of CXCR3-negative naive cells. PBMCs showed partially decreased CXCR3 expression after cryopreservation, and most assays used fresh PBMCs.

Note on this clonotype: Its antigen remains unidentified.

With UMI labels, 5' RACE was used to prepare the TRB cDNA libraries. TCRdb reprocessed the 5' RACE reads and reports one entry per CDR3 protein, with no DNA. This sample's table reports 75,000 to 90,000 distinct CDR3 sequences. The sample was naive CXCR3+ CD8+ T cells from blood. Subset reported: CD45RO-CCR7+CD27+CD95- naive CD8+ T cells expressing CXCR3 (TNR3+). The clonotype originates from a human donor in good health. Some clones in this sample may be carry-over from other donors' samples.

CDR3 sequence: CASSLAGDSYTGELFF. The J gene is TRBJ2-2, the V gene TRBV5-6; without DNA, the TCRdb call of TRBD2 cannot be checked. The CDR3 contains 16 residues. Looked up from germline, CDR1 is SGHDT and CDR2 is YYEEEE. The variable domain in full, completed from reference TRBV5-6 and TRBJ2-2, reads DAGVTQSPTHLIKTRGQQVTLRCSPKSGHDTVSWYQQALGQGPQFIFQYYEEEERQRGNFPDRFSGHQFPNYSSELNVNALLLGDSALYLCASSLAGDSYTGELFFGEGSRLTVL.